This T cell receptor (beta chain) was recovered during a study of cytomegalovirus exposure and HLA in healthy donors. Turning to the study itself: Earlier findings included roughly 100 million unique TCR beta sequences obtained from about 180 million T cells. Findings and limits, study-wide: Several of the most significant clusters appeared, in a later analysis, to be linked to common viral pathogens. Association of 15,000 to 20,000 TCR beta sequences with HLA alleles was found at 0.05 false discovery rate in a later analysis.

The CDR3 is made up of 17 amino acids. The germline V gene has CDR1 KGHSH and CDR2 LQKENI. V dropped 6 bases and J dropped 0 bases, with 20 bases sitting between them. As for this clone: Its antigen is undetermined.

The study ran its PCR with 60 Vbeta and 13 Jbeta primers. Some clones are missing from TCRdb's copy, which holds only in-frame ones; the method was immunoSEQ multiplex PCR. The clone table shows approximately 190,000 clones, with the ten largest holding about 0.74%. The V gene is TRBV18, the J gene TRBJ1-1; no reliable D call. The receptor was derived from a boy younger than 18 in good health and CMV-seronegative. The sample consisted of PBMCs. CDR3 sequence reads: CASSPVKSNYLNTEAFF. For the CDR3, the DNA is TGTGCCAGCTCTCCCGTGAAATCCAATTACTTGAACACTGAAGCTTTCTTT.